This T cell receptor beta chain was identified in a study of blood T cells in healthy people across ages. Study background: About one barcoded TCR beta cDNA was captured per two T cells.

The CDR3 covers 17 residues. Trimming took 1 base from V and 4 from J; bases not matched to a gene: 7. Germline V gene data show CDR1 as SGDLS and CDR2 as YYNGEE. Then a second PCR, running roughly 7 to 11 cycles, was carried out with a sample-barcoded 5' primer and a J-beta primer mix. Through a template-switch adaptor with 12 random nucleotides, each cDNA molecule received a tag. In TCRdb, the 5' RACE reads were re-called with MiXCR into one record per CDR3 protein. The sample consists of 890,000 or so distinct CDR3 sequences, around 68% of them appearing once. Source material: blood. The sequence derives from a young man in good health. The chain carries TRBV9 and TRBJ2-1; 11 positions agree with TRBD2. The CDR3 nucleotides read TGTGCCAGCAGCGTATCCCTAGCGGGGGGATTTTACAATGAGCAGTTCTTC. Translated: CASSVSLAGGFYNEQFF.